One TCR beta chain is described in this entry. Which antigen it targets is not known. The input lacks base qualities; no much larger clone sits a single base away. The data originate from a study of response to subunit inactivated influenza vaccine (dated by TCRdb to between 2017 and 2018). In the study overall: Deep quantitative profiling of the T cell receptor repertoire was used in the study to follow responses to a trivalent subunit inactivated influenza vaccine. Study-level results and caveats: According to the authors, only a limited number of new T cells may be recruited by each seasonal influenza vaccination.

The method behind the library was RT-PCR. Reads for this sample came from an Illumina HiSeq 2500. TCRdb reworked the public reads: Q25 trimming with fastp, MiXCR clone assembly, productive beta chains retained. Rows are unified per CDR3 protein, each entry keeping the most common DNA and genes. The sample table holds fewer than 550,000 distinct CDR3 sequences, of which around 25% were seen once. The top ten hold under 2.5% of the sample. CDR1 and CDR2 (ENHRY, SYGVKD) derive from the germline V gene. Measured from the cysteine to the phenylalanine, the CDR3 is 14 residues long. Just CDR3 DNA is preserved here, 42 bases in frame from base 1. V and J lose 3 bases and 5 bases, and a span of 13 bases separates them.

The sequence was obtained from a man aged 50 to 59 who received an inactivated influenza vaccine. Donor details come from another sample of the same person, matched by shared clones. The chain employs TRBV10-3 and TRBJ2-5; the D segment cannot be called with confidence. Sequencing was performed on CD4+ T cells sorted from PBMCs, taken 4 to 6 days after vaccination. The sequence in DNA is TGTGCCATCAGTGAAGGTGGACGGATGGAGACCCAGTACTTC. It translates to CAISEGGRMETQYF.